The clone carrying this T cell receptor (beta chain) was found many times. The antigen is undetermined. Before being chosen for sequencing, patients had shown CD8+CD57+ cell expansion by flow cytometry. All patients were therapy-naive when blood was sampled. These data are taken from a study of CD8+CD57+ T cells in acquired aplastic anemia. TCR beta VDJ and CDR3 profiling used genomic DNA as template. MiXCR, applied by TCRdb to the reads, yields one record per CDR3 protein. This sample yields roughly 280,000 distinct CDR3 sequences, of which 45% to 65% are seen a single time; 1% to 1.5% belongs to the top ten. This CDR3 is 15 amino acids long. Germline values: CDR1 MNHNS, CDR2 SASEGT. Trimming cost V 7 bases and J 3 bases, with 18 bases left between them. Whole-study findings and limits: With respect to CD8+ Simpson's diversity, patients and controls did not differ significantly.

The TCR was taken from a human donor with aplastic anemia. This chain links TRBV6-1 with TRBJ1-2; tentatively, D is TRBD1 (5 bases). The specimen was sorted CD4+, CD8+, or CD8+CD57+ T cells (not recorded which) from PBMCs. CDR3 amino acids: CASIRSAAGDYGYTF. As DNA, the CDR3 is TGTGCCAGCATCCGATCGGCAGCGGGGGACTATGGCTACACCTTC.